This TCR beta chain was found in a study of T cells after yellow fever vaccination. The CDR3 length is 15 residues. V was clipped by 6 bases and J by 2 bases, with 16 bases between them. The table lists this clonotype with many counts. Antigen unknown. In TCRdb, the 5' RACE reads were re-called with MiXCR into one record per CDR3 protein. The top ten clones hold under 20% of a sample with some 250,000 distinct CDR3 sequences, roughly 3.7% of them seen once. The study's findings and limits: Primary-vaccination clones mostly resurfaced post-booster (more than 95% CD4, more than 85% CD8).

Material: PBMCs, obtained 15 days after the yellow fever booster vaccination. The clonotype originates from a man between 18 and 29 years old who received the YFV17D yellow fever vaccine. The chain has TRBV12-3 or TRBV12-4 and TRBJ2-5; D not resolved. In DNA form, the CDR3 reads TGTGCCAGCAGATCTCTTCCGGGCCTACAAGAGACCCAGTACTTC. Translating gives CASRSLPGLQETQYF.